This TCR beta chain appears in the sequencing data of a study of OX40 agonist ivuxolimab in advanced cancers. Overall study context: Patients received the agonistic anti-OX40 (CD134) antibody ivuxolimab.

Study observations and caveats: Expanded clones were, on average, more numerous among CD8+ T cells than CD4+.

V shed 5 bases and J 2 bases; nucleotides not matched to a gene: 4. Germline V lookup: CDR1 MNHEY, CDR2 SMNVEV (reference sequence). The CDR3 contains 15 residues. Here immunoSEQ multiplex PCR was the method, and the copy in TCRdb shows in-frame clones only, minus some. This table holds 23,000 or so clones, about four fifths found once. This clone appeared once. What it binds is unknown. The sequenced sample was CD4+ or CD8+ T cells sorted from blood, obtained in a trial of the OX40 agonist ivuxolimab. V and J are TRBV27 and TRBJ2-7; 12 nucleotides match TRBD2. This receptor was identified in an adult with an advanced solid tumor such as melanoma, head and neck, liver or kidney cancer. CDR3 region: CASSTWTSGAYEQYF. For the CDR3, the DNA is TGTGCCAGCAGTACATGGACTAGCGGGGCCTACGAGCAGTACTTC.